Listed below are T cell receptor beta chains from one sample, sequenced in a study of blood T cell repertoires in COVID-19. Generated by immunoSEQ multiplex PCR, the TCRdb table keeps only in-frame clones and is missing some. This sample has approximately 100,000 clones, with 70% to 90% found just once. The sequenced material came from PBMCs or T cells enriched from blood (not recorded which). These receptors all stem from a woman aged 45-65 years who had recovered from COVID-19. The CDR3 runs from the conserved cysteine through the conserved F or W. The order of the fields is D gene, J gene, V gene, CDR3 length, clone size, CDR3 DNA, CDR3 protein. D genes are given only for firm matches. Part of the rows lack a size; the others show once, few, many or a class for expanded clones.

d_call: .; j_call: TRBJ2-1; v_call: TRBV3-1/TRBV3-2; cdr3_length: 13; clone_size: .; cdr3_nt: TGTGCCAGCAGCCAAGCGACAGTGACTGAGCAGTTCTTC; cdr3_aa: CASSQATVTEQFF
d_call: .; j_call: TRBJ1-3; v_call: TRBV6-5; cdr3_length: 14; clone_size: .; cdr3_nt: TGTGCCAGCAGAGGGGGGGCGGCTGGAAACACCATATATTTT; cdr3_aa: CASRGGAAGNTIYF
d_call: .; j_call: TRBJ2-7; v_call: TRBV28; cdr3_length: 16; clone_size: .; cdr3_nt: TGTGCCAGCAGTTTTGGGAGTACGGGGTTAAGCTACGAGCAGTACTTC; cdr3_aa: CASSFGSTGLSYEQYF
d_call: TRBD1; j_call: TRBJ1-6; v_call: TRBV7-3; cdr3_length: 15; clone_size: .; cdr3_nt: TGTGCCAGCAGCCCCGAGACAGGGGTGAATTCACCCCTCCACTTT; cdr3_aa: CASSPETGVNSPLHF
d_call: .; j_call: TRBJ1-4; v_call: TRBV3-1/TRBV3-2; cdr3_length: 11; clone_size: once; cdr3_nt: TGTGCCAGCAGCCACGCGGAAAAACTGTTTTTT; cdr3_aa: CASSHAEKLFF
d_call: .; j_call: TRBJ1-6; v_call: TRBV7-9; cdr3_length: 16; clone_size: .; cdr3_nt: TGTGCCAGCAGCTTTCCCCAATGGGCTAATAATTCACCCCTCCACTTT; cdr3_aa: CASSFPQWANNSPLHF
d_call: .; j_call: TRBJ1-4; v_call: TRBV5-4; cdr3_length: 14; clone_size: .; cdr3_nt: TGTGCCAGCAGCTTGAACTCCAATAATGAAAAACTGTTTTTT; cdr3_aa: CASSLNSNNEKLFF
d_call: TRBD1; j_call: TRBJ2-2; v_call: TRBV2; cdr3_length: 15; clone_size: .; cdr3_nt: TGTGCCAGCAGTCGACAGGGAGAGAACACCGGGGAGCTGTTTTTT; cdr3_aa: CASSRQGENTGELFF
d_call: .; j_call: TRBJ1-1; v_call: TRBV19; cdr3_length: 13; clone_size: once; cdr3_nt: TGTGCCAGTAGTTCCTCGGGGAACACTGAAGCTTTCTTT; cdr3_aa: CASSSSGNTEAFF
d_call: TRBD2; j_call: TRBJ2-1; v_call: TRBV18; cdr3_length: 15; clone_size: .; cdr3_nt: TGTGCCAGCTCACCACCGGAGACGAGGGAGGGTGAGCAGTTCTTC; cdr3_aa: CASSPPETREGEQFF
d_call: TRBD2; j_call: TRBJ2-7; v_call: TRBV28; cdr3_length: 13; clone_size: .; cdr3_nt: TGTGCCAGCCATAGCGGGAGGGCCGACGAGCAGTACTTC; cdr3_aa: CASHSGRADEQYF
d_call: .; j_call: TRBJ2-2; v_call: TRBV28; cdr3_length: 15; clone_size: .; cdr3_nt: TGTGCCAGCAGCCTCCAGAGACTAGGGGCCGGGGAGCTGTTTTTT; cdr3_aa: CASSLQRLGAGELFF
d_call: TRBD2; j_call: TRBJ2-1; v_call: TRBV30; cdr3_length: 15; clone_size: .; cdr3_nt: TGTGCCTGGGATAGGGAGCGGGAGGCCTACAATGAGCAGTTCTTC; cdr3_aa: CAWDREREAYNEQFF
d_call: .; j_call: TRBJ2-2; v_call: TRBV10-1; cdr3_length: 13; clone_size: .; cdr3_nt: TGCGCCAGCAGTGAACGGGGCACCGGGGAGCTGTTTTTT; cdr3_aa: CASSERGTGELFF
d_call: TRBD2; j_call: TRBJ2-2; v_call: TRBV29-1; cdr3_length: 15; clone_size: .; cdr3_nt: TGCAGCGCGGGACTAGCGACTACGAACACCGGGGAGCTGTTTTTT; cdr3_aa: CSAGLATTNTGELFF
d_call: TRBD1; j_call: TRBJ1-4; v_call: TRBV3-1/TRBV3-2; cdr3_length: 16; clone_size: once; cdr3_nt: TGTGCCAGCAGCCAGGGACAGGGTATTGGGAATGAAAAACTGTTTTTT; cdr3_aa: CASSQGQGIGNEKLFF
d_call: TRBD2; j_call: TRBJ2-1; v_call: TRBV5-1; cdr3_length: 13; clone_size: .; cdr3_nt: TGCGCCAGCATGGCTAGCGGGTATAATGAGCAGTTCTTC; cdr3_aa: CASMASGYNEQFF
d_call: .; j_call: TRBJ1-2; v_call: TRBV7-3; cdr3_length: 15; clone_size: .; cdr3_nt: TGTGCCAGCAGCCCTGCCGGGACAATATCACATGGCTACACCTTC; cdr3_aa: CASSPAGTISHGYTF
d_call: TRBD1; j_call: TRBJ2-3; v_call: TRBV11-3; cdr3_length: 15; clone_size: .; cdr3_nt: TGTGCCAGCAGCCCAGGGACAGGGGGCGCAGATACGCAGTATTTT; cdr3_aa: CASSPGTGGADTQYF
d_call: .; j_call: TRBJ1-1; v_call: TRBV29-1; cdr3_length: 12; clone_size: .; cdr3_nt: TGCAGTGGAGGGTCTTTCGACACTGAAGCTTTCTTT; cdr3_aa: CSGGSFDTEAFF
d_call: TRBD2; j_call: TRBJ2-1; v_call: TRBV6-4; cdr3_length: 16; clone_size: .; cdr3_nt: TGTGCCAGCCTCCGGGTCAAGCGGGGGGAATACAATGAGCAGTTCTTC; cdr3_aa: CASLRVKRGEYNEQFF
d_call: TRBD1; j_call: TRBJ1-6; v_call: TRBV13; cdr3_length: 16; clone_size: .; cdr3_nt: TGTGCCAGCAGCACCCGACAGGGTCTCTATAATTCACCCCTCCACTTT; cdr3_aa: CASSTRQGLYNSPLHF
d_call: TRBD1; j_call: TRBJ2-7; v_call: TRBV6-5; cdr3_length: 14; clone_size: .; cdr3_nt: TGTGCCAGCAGACCCGACAGGGGGAGTTACGAGCAGTACTTC; cdr3_aa: CASRPDRGSYEQYF
d_call: .; j_call: TRBJ2-2; v_call: TRBV7-3; cdr3_length: 13; clone_size: .; cdr3_nt: TGTGCCAGCAGCTTGGCTTTAGGCCGGGGAGCTGTTTTT; cdr3_aa: CASSLALGRGAVF
d_call: .; j_call: TRBJ2-1; v_call: TRBV9; cdr3_length: 13; clone_size: .; cdr3_nt: TGTGCCAGCAGCGTAGCCGGCTACAATGAGCAGTTCTTC; cdr3_aa: CASSVAGYNEQFF